Shown below are 28 T cell receptor beta chains from a single sample sequenced in a study of blood T cell repertoires in COVID-19. Measured with immunoSEQ multiplex PCR; TCRdb has only the in-frame clones, and not every one. The sample has 350,000 to 500,000 clones; about 90% are singletons. Sequences were obtained from peripheral blood. Every receptor here comes from a man aged 18 to 29 with COVID-19, enrolled during active disease.

The chain combines TRBV11-3 with TRBJ2-7; a weak D match, TRBD2 (6 bases). CDR1 and CDR2 from the germline V gene are SGHNT and YENEEA. This CDR3 comprises 15 residues. Trimming pared 5 bases from V and 0 bases from J, leaving 14 bases between. DNA of the CDR3: TGTGCCAGCAGCATACGGGAGCCGTACTCCTACGAGCAGTACTTC. Protein: CASSIREPYSYEQYF.

The chain's CDR3 is CASSPSGSSYEQYF. The CDR3 DNA sequence: TGTGCCAGCAGCCCTAGCGGGTCCTCCTACGAGCAGTACTTC. The V gene is TRBV7-9, the J gene TRBJ2-7; 8 bases match TRBD2. The length of the CDR3 is 14 residues. Unmatched junction bases numbered 3, after V lost 5 bases and J lost 0 bases. Germline V lookup: CDR1 SEHNR, CDR2 FQNEAQ (reference sequence).

A note on this clone: A junction end diverges from the germline sequence, so it may reflect a read error. The same CDR3 is also encoded by other DNA sequences in this sample. The DNA for the CDR3 is TGCGCCAGCAGCTTGGGCGGGACAGGGACGGTTGACTTC. It yields the protein CASSLGGTGTVDF. The chain employs TRBV5-1 and TRBJ1-2; 9 bases align to TRBD1. The CDR3 has 13 residues. Looked up from germline, CDR1 is SGHRS and CDR2 is YFSETQ. Full variable domain (missing parts from reference TRBV5-1 and TRBJ1-2): KAGVTQTPRYLIKTRGQQVTLSCSPISGHRSVSWYQQTPGQGLQFLFEYFSETQRNKGNFPGRFSGRQFSNSRSEMNVSTLELGDSALYLCASSLGGTGTVDFGSGTRLTVV.

The chain has TRBV28 and TRBJ2-7, with a tentative D call TRBD1 (6 bases). V was trimmed by 2 bases and J by 3 bases, leaving 17 bases between them. The germline gives CDR1 MDHEN, CDR2 SYDVKM. This CDR3 has 16 amino acids. CDR3 nucleotide sequence: TGTGCCAGCAGTTTAAAACTGTGGCAGGGGTTCTACGAGCAGTACTTC. It encodes CASSLKLWQGFYEQYF.

The J gene is TRBJ2-7, the V gene TRBV14; 14 bases align to TRBD2. The CDR3 spans 18 residues. V lost 0 bases to trimming and J lost 0 bases; unmatched junction nucleotides: 4. Germline CDR1 SGHDN, CDR2 FVKESK. The CDR3 region is CASSQEFGTSGSSYEQYF. CDR3 in DNA: TGTGCCAGCAGCCAAGAATTCGGGACTAGCGGGAGCTCCTACGAGCAGTACTTC.

The chain is built from TRBV12-3 or TRBV12-4 and TRBJ2-2; D might be TRBD2 (6 bases). The germline V and J ends were trimmed by 4 bases and 7 bases, with 10 bases remaining between them. This CDR3 has 13 residues. The CDR3 sequence: CASSSRGGGELFF. Written as DNA, the CDR3 is TGTGCCAGCAGTTCGCGGGGCGGCGGGGAGCTGTTTTTT.

The chain has TRBV11-1 and TRBJ2-2; TRBD2 matches at 8 bases. V lost 5 bases and J lost 7; bases outside the gene matches: 12. This CDR3 spans 16 amino acids. Germline V lookup: CDR1 SGHAT, CDR2 FQDESV (reference sequence). For the CDR3, the DNA is TGTGCCAGCAGCCCTAGGCTAGCGGGTATTCGCGGGGAGCTGTTTTTT. The encoded protein is CASSPRLAGIRGELFF.

This rearrangement joins TRBV12-3 or TRBV12-4 to TRBJ1-1; the D gene is possibly TRBD1 (6 bases). The CDR3 has 13 residues. V lost 7 bases and J 11 bases, leaving 20 bases between the germline ends. CDR3 in DNA: TGTGCCAGCACCTTTCCTGGGGGGGCAGGGGCTTTCTTT. This sequence encodes CASTFPGGAGAFF.

V gene TRBV15 combines with J gene TRBJ1-3, with no clear D. V was pared by 1 base and J by 0 bases, with 7 bases between. CDR1 and CDR2 (germline): LNHNV, YYDKDF (reference sequence). CDR3 length: 15 amino acids. The CDR3 is CATSRGPYSGNTIYF. CDR3 coding DNA: TGTGCCACCAGCAGAGGGCCGTACTCTGGAAACACCATATATTTT.

Concerning this clone: The same CDR3 also results from other DNA sequences found in this sample. The V and J genes are TRBV30 and TRBJ1-4, with D maybe TRBD1 (6 bases). Trimming took off 3 bases at V and 8 bases at J, with 10 bases between the two ends. The germline V gene encodes CDR1 GTSNPN and CDR2 SVGIG (reference sequence). The CDR3 sequence is 12 residues long. CDR3 residues: CAWSVRGEKLFF. The CDR3 bases are TGTGCCTGGAGCGTCAGGGGCGAAAAACTGTTTTTT. Complete variable domain (other parts from reference TRBV30 and TRBJ1-4): SQTIHQWPATLVQPVGSPLSLECTVEGTSNPNLYWYRQAAGRGLQLLFYSVGIGQISSEVPQNLSASRPQDRQFILSSKKLLLSDSGFYLCAWSVRGEKLFFGSGTQLSVL.

The rearrangement joins TRBV5-1 to TRBJ2-3; 9 bases fit TRBD2. Per the germline V gene, CDR1 is SGHRS and CDR2 is YFSETQ. The CDR3 runs to 16 residues. With 4 bases clipped from V and 6 bases from J, the junction kept 12 bases outside the gene matches. The CDR3 DNA reads TGCGCCAGCAGCCTCCCGGGTGGCGGGAGGGCTGATACGCAGTATTTT. Translating gives CASSLPGGGRADTQYF.

V is TRBV30 and J is TRBJ2-5; 12 positions agree with TRBD2. The CDR3 runs to 15 residues. Germline loops: CDR1 GTSNPN, CDR2 SVGIG (reference sequence). Trimming cost V 2 bases and J 5 bases; bases outside gene matches: 6. The CDR3 region has the DNA TGTGCCTGGAGTTCTAGCGGGAGGGCCATGGAGACCCAGTACTTC. Protein sequence: CAWSSSGRAMETQYF.

The chain combines TRBV6-5 with TRBJ2-3; D is perhaps TRBD2 (5 bases). Trimming took 8 bases from V and 0 from J, leaving 12 bases between them. The CDR3 runs to 14 residues. From germline, CDR1 is MNHEY and CDR2 SVGAGI. CDR3 sequence (DNA): TGTGCCAGCCGGGCTAGCCCTAGCACAGATACGCAGTATTTT. Protein: CASRASPSTDTQYF.

The table lists this clone with a count of one. V is TRBV3-1 (or the pseudogene TRBV3-2) and J is TRBJ1-6, with D perhaps matching TRBD1 (6 bases). Between the trimmed V and J ends, which lost 0 bases and 0 bases, there was a span of 12 bases. CDR1 LGHDT and CDR2 YNNKEL come from the germline V gene (reference sequence). The CDR3 consists of 18 residues. CDR3 protein: CASSQEAGAFSYNSPLHF. CDR3 bases: TGTGCCAGCAGCCAAGAAGCGGGGGCGTTCTCCTATAATTCACCCCTCCACTTT.

This CDR3 is CASSLASGATDTQYF. The CDR3 bases are TGTGCCAGCAGCTTGGCCAGCGGGGCCACAGATACGCAGTATTTT. J is TRBJ2-3 and V is TRBV5-6; 7 nucleotides match TRBD2. From germline, CDR1 is SGHDT and CDR2 YYEEEE. The CDR3 length is 15 residues. V was clipped by 0 bases and J by 2 bases; unmatched bases: 3.

The chain carries TRBV9 and TRBJ2-3; TRBD2 matches 7 bases. CDR3 length equals 15 residues. Trimming took 4 bases from V and 1 from J; bases not matched to a gene: 6. The germline gives CDR1 SGDLS, CDR2 YYNGEE. In nucleotides, the CDR3 is TGTGCCAGCAGCCCCTTAGCGGGCGGCACAGATACGCAGTATTTT. This codes for CASSPLAGGTDTQYF. Looking up the rest from reference TRBV9 and TRBJ2-3 gives the full variable domain: DSGVTQTPKHLITATGQRVTLRCSPRSGDLSVYWYQQSLDQGLQFLIQYYNGEERAKGNILERFSAQQFPDLHSELNLSSLELGDSALYFCASSPLAGGTDTQYFGPGTRLTVL.

The chain has TRBV19 and TRBJ1-2; a weak D match, TRBD1 (5 bases). In germline, CDR1 is LNHDA, CDR2 SQIVND (reference sequence). This CDR3 is built from 16 residues. Trimming took 3 bases from V and 0 from J, leaving 14 bases between them. Here the CDR3 reads CASSIGTRGSNYGYTF. Here the CDR3 DNA reads TGTGCCAGTAGTATCGGGACTCGGGGGTCTAACTATGGCTACACCTTC. Full variable domain (outside the CDR3, taken from reference TRBV19 and TRBJ1-2): DGGITQSPKYLFRKEGQNVTLSCEQNLNHDAMYWYRQDPGQGLRLIYYSQIVNDFQKGDIAEGYSVSREKKESFPLTVTSAQKNPTAFYLCASSIGTRGSNYGYTFGSGTRLTVV.

This chain connects TRBV25-1 to TRBJ2-5, with TRBD2 identical over 9 bases. Germline CDR1 reads MGHDK; CDR2 reads SYGVNS. The CDR3 is made up of 15 amino acids. The V gene end was trimmed by 4 bases and the J gene end by 1 base; junction bases not matched to a gene: 4. The CDR3 DNA sequence: TGTGCCAGCAGTGCTAGCGGGGACATCCAAGAGACCCAGTACTTC. Translated, it gives CASSASGDIQETQYF. The variable domain in full, with the rest retrieved from reference TRBV25-1 and TRBJ2-5, is EADIYQTPRYLVIGTGKKITLECSQTMGHDKMYWYQQDPGMELHLIHYSYGVNSTEKGDLSSESTVSRIRTEHFPLTLESARPSHTSQYLCASSASGDIQETQYFGPGTRLLVL.

The gene calls are TRBV7-8 and TRBJ2-7; 7 bases are shared with TRBD2. CDR3 length: 15 amino acids. V lost 4 bases, J lost 3 bases, and 9 bases stayed unmatched. The V gene's germline CDR1 is SGHVS and CDR2 FQNEAQ. CDR3 sequence reads: CASSSGGAGVYEQYF. CDR3 nucleotide sequence: TGTGCCAGCAGCTCAGGAGGGGCGGGGGTCTACGAGCAGTACTTC. The full variable domain, with the rest looked up from reference TRBV7-8 and TRBJ2-7, is GAGVSQSPRYKVAKRGQDVALRCDPISGHVSLFWYQQALGQGPEFLTYFQNEAQLDKSGLPSDRFFAERPEGSVSTLKIQRTQQEDSAVYLCASSSGGAGVYEQYFGPGTRLTVT.

CDR3 coding DNA: TGTGCCAGCAGTCTCCTGACAGGGAACACTCAGCCCCAGCATTTT. Its translation is CASSLLTGNTQPQHF. V gene TRBV2 combines with J gene TRBJ1-5, with 7 bases aligning to TRBD1. In germline, CDR1 is SNHLY, CDR2 FYNNEI. The CDR3 is 15 residues long. V was clipped by 5 bases and J by 6 bases; unmatched bases: 10. Full variable domain (remainder filled in from reference TRBV2 and TRBJ1-5): EPEVTQTPSHQVTQMGQEVILRCVPISNHLYFYWYRQILGQKVEFLVSFYNNEISEKSEIFDDQFSVERPDGSNFTLKIRSTKLEDSAMYFCASSLLTGNTQPQHFGDGTRLSIL.

V usage is TRBV27 and J usage is TRBJ1-6; weak D call: TRBD1 (6 bases). This CDR3 comprises 15 residues. Germline V CDR1 and CDR2: MNHEY, SMNVEV (reference sequence). V dropped 0 bases and J dropped 6 bases, with 9 bases sitting between them. CDR3 region: CASSLSGQINSPLHF. CDR3 nucleotide sequence: TGTGCCAGCAGTTTATCTGGACAGATTAATTCACCCCTCCACTTT.

This clone showed up just once. The J gene is TRBJ1-2, the V gene TRBV19; D perhaps matches TRBD1 (6 bases). Germline CDR1 and CDR2: LNHDA and SQIVND (reference sequence). The CDR3 contains 15 residues. V dropped 6 bases and J dropped 8 bases, with 22 bases sitting between them. This CDR3 is CASSRNSGTSGGYTF. DNA of the CDR3: TGTGCCAGTAGCCGTAACTCCGGGACATCAGGGGGCTACACCTTC.

V gene TRBV5-5 combines with J gene TRBJ2-7; TRBD2 matches at 7 bases. The length of the CDR3 is 14 residues. Trimming at V came to 2 bases and at J to 1 base, leaving 3 bases not matched to a gene. CDR1 and CDR2 from the germline V gene are SGHKS and YYEKEE (reference sequence). The CDR3 coding sequence is TGTGCCAGCAGCTTCAGCGGGGATTCCTACGAGCAGTACTTC. It translates to CASSFSGDSYEQYF.

The gene calls are TRBV19 and TRBJ2-6, with TRBD1 identical over 7 bases. The junction had 3 bases not matched to a gene; V was cut back by 3 bases and J by 4 bases. In germline, CDR1 is LNHDA, CDR2 SQIVND (reference sequence). CDR3 size: 15 residues. As DNA, the CDR3 is TGTGCCAGTAGTATGGGGACAGCAGGGGCCAACGTCCTGACTTTC. Protein sequence: CASSMGTAGANVLTF.

In its sample, this clone was seen a few times. V usage is TRBV2 and J usage is TRBJ2-1, with D possibly being TRBD1 (7 bases). The CDR3 length is 13 residues. Germline V gene lookup returns CDR1 SNHLY and CDR2 FYNNEI. V was shortened by 6 bases and J by 10 bases, with 16 bases between the two germline ends. The CDR3 loop reads CASSQGGRREQFF. CDR3 DNA: TGTGCCAGCAGCCAGGGGGGCCGGCGCGAGCAGTTCTTC.

The V and J genes are TRBV19 and TRBJ2-5; 9 bases align to TRBD1. The CDR3 covers 16 residues. The ends lost 5 bases at V and 2 bases at J; junction bases unmatched: 9. The germline V gene encodes CDR1 LNHDA and CDR2 SQIVND (reference sequence). This CDR3 reads CASSPVTGGPQETQYF. For the CDR3, the DNA is TGTGCCAGTAGTCCGGTGACAGGGGGGCCACAAGAGACCCAGTACTTC.

V and J are TRBV27 and TRBJ1-6; D is unclear. The V and J ends lost 4 bases and 5 bases respectively, with 3 bases between them. Germline loops: CDR1 MNHEY, CDR2 SMNVEV (reference sequence). The CDR3 is made up of 12 amino acids. CDR3 protein: CASSSNNSPLHF. The CDR3 nucleotides are TGTGCCAGCAGTTCAAATAATTCACCCCTCCACTTT.

This chain joins TRBV24-1 and TRBJ2-1; perhaps TRBD2 as D (6 bases). The CDR3 is 17 amino acids. V was trimmed by 2 bases and J by 3 bases, leaving 16 bases between them. Looked up from germline, CDR1 is KGHDR and CDR2 is SFDVKD. The CDR3 sequence: CATSDSANGGIYNEQFF. The CDR3 DNA is TGTGCCACCAGTGATTCCGCCAACGGGGGTATCTACAATGAGCAGTTCTTC.